The clone carrying this T cell receptor (beta chain) was detected many times. Its cognate antigen is unknown. Trimming stripped 1 base from V and 0 bases from J, with 12 bases between. This CDR3 is built from 16 residues. Germline V CDR1 and CDR2: LGHNA, YSLEER. The data stem from a study of human T cells and chemical hapten exposure. Study summary: The patients were mostly female; they had alopecia areata, totalis or universalis.

Time point defined: patch test 2, 6 weeks after DPC sensitization. Treatment of the sample: therapeutic diphenylcyclopropenone sensitization with weekly scalp DPC. Overall study findings and caveats: Patch test score tracked positively with PT1 expanded TCR counts. In comparison with controls, expanded TCRs gave rise to a significantly larger number of large CDR3 similarity clusters.

Separate cDNA molecules received unique molecular identifiers, which the library attached to them. TCRdb re-called the RACE reads with MiXCR, one entry per CDR3 protein. Here the sample spans a few hundred thousand distinct CDR3 sequences, roughly 6.3% being singletons. The specimen comprised whole blood, sampled in connection with sensitization to the hapten diphenylcyclopropenone (DPC). The rearrangement joins TRBV4-3 to TRBJ1-1; D gene unclear. The origin of this receptor is a young woman with alopecia areata. Some clones in this sample may be carry-over from other donors' samples. The CDR3 DNA follows: TGCGCCAGCAGCCAAGCCGTTCTACAGATGAACACTGAAGCTTTCTTT. Translating it yields CASSQAVLQMNTEAFF.